The rows below give T cell receptor beta chains drawn from one sample of a study of T-cell memory formation after mild COVID-19. MiXCR was run by TCRdb on the 5' RACE reads, yielding one entry per CDR3 protein. The sample includes about 400,000 distinct CDR3 sequences, about 25% of them seen just once. The sequencing input was PBMCs or a T cell subset sorted from them (not recorded which). Every receptor here comes from an adult woman who had mild COVID-19 (a few samples of this study predate the infection). Cell type and time point are not known. Each CDR3 is given with its conserved first and last residue. The D gene is left open where the match is weak. Rows may omit the clone size; those that give it use once, few, many or a size class.

D gene | clone size | J gene | V gene | CDR3 protein | CDR3 DNA
TRBD2 | NA | TRBJ2-3 | TRBV5-1 | CASSLSPTSGASTDTQYF | TGCGCCAGCAGCTTGTCACCAACTAGCGGAGCTAGCACAGATACGCAGTATTTT
TRBD1 | NA | TRBJ2-7 | TRBV6-2/TRBV6-3 | CASGAGQGSYEQYF | TGTGCCAGCGGAGCGGGACAGGGGTCCTACGAGCAGTACTTC
TRBD1 | few | TRBJ2-1 | TRBV5-5 | CASSPGQGVYNEQFF | TGTGCCAGCAGCCCCGGACAGGGTGTATACAATGAGCAGTTCTTC
TRBD2 | few | TRBJ2-1 | TRBV29-1 | CSVETGLGRNYNEQFF | TGCAGCGTTGAAACGGGACTAGGACGGAACTACAATGAGCAGTTCTTC
TRBD2 | NA | TRBJ2-3 | TRBV10-3 | CAISESDWRTSGTDTQYF | TGTGCCATCAGTGAGTCCGACTGGAGGACTAGCGGTACAGATACGCAGTATTTT
TRBD1 | NA | TRBJ2-1 | TRBV24-1 | CATSGRGQGGNEQFF | TGTGCCACCAGTGGGAGGGGACAGGGAGGCAATGAGCAGTTCTTC
NA | NA | TRBJ2-7 | TRBV6-2/TRBV6-3 | CASSYSPDYYEQYF | TGTGCCAGCAGTTACTCCCCAGACTACTACGAGCAGTACTTC
NA | few | TRBJ2-3 | TRBV7-9 | CASRRDTFSTQYF | TGTGCCAGCCGCCGGGACACCTTCTCCACGCAGTATTTT
TRBD1 | few | TRBJ2-4 | TRBV6-5 | CASRQGQNIQYF | TGTGCCAGCAGACAGGGGCAAAACATTCAGTACTTC
NA | few | TRBJ1-1 | TRBV15 | CATSFTSGTNTEAFF | TGTGCCACCAGCTTTACGAGTGGGACAAACACTGAAGCTTTCTTT
NA | NA | TRBJ2-7 | TRBV6-5 | CASNPPEHPYEQYF | TGTGCCAGCAATCCTCCGGAGCATCCCTACGAGCAGTACTTC
NA | NA | TRBJ2-2 | TRBV5-1 | CASWPGVAGELFF | TGCGCCAGCTGGCCTGGGGTTGCCGGGGAGCTGTTTTTT
NA | few | TRBJ1-1 | TRBV20-1 | CSARGTGNTEAFF | TGCAGTGCTAGAGGGACGGGGAACACTGAAGCTTTCTTT
NA | many | TRBJ2-5 | TRBV5-1 | CASSFPQETQYF | TGCGCCAGCAGCTTCCCCCAAGAGACCCAGTACTTC
NA | many | TRBJ1-5 | TRBV24-1 | CATSDFTNQPQHF | TGTGCCACCAGTGATTTCACGAATCAGCCCCAGCATTTT
TRBD1 | few | TRBJ2-5 | TRBV10-3 | CAIGQGGQETQYF | TGTGCCATCGGACAGGGGGGACAAGAGACCCAGTACTTC
TRBD2 | NA | TRBJ2-3 | TRBV11-2 | CASRVAGGPENTQYF | TGTGCCAGCAGAGTGGCGGGGGGGCCGGAAAATACGCAGTATTTT
NA | few | TRBJ1-1 | TRBV5-1 | CASSLRDPSSEAFF | TGCGCCAGCAGCCTCAGGGATCCAAGTTCTGAAGCTTTCTTT
TRBD1 | NA | TRBJ2-1 | TRBV10-3 | CAISDPGTGHNEQFF | TGTGCCATCAGTGACCCCGGGACAGGGCACAATGAGCAGTTCTTC
TRBD1 | few | TRBJ2-1 | TRBV29-1 | CSVAGGPGTVYNEQFF | TGCAGCGTCGCTGGGGGACCCGGGACAGTCTACAATGAGCAGTTCTTC
NA | NA | TRBJ2-7 | TRBV6-6 | CASSYGLGTEQYF | TGTGCCAGCAGTTACGGGTTGGGGACCGAGCAGTACTTC